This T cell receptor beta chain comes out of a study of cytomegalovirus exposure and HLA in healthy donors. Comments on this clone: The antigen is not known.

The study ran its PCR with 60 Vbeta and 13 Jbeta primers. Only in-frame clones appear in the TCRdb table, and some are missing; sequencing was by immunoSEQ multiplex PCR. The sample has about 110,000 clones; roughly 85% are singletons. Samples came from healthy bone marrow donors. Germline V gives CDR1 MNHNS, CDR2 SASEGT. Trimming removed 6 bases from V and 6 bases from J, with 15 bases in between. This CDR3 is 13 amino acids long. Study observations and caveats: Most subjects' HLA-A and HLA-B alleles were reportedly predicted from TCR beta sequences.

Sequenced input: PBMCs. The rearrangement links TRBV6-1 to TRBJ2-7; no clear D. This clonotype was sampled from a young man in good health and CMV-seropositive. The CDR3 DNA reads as TGTGCCAGCAGAACACATTCCGCTTCCGAGCAGTACTTC. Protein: CASRTHSASEQYF.